Presented here are 10 T cell receptor beta chains from one specimen sequenced in a study of monozygotic twins with inflammatory bowel disease. TCRdb reprocessed the 5' RACE reads and keeps a single row for each CDR3 protein, giving no DNA. This specimen shows about 300,000 distinct CDR3 sequences; the ten leading clones hold over 5.5%. Sample: blood. Receptors were obtained from a human donor with ulcerative colitis or Crohn's disease, or a healthy co-twin of an affected twin (not recorded which).

This chain connects TRBV7-2 to TRBJ1-1; TCRdb designates TRBD1, a call that cannot be tested without DNA. This CDR3 is built from 12 residues. Germline CDR1 reads SGHTA; CDR2 reads FQGNSA. CDR3 loop: CASSFREVGAFF.

The chain carries TRBV12-3 or TRBV12-4 and TRBJ2-2; the TCRdb call, TRBD2, lacks DNA for checking. CDR3 length equals 17 residues. The chain's CDR3 is CASSSELSGRHTGELFF.

J is TRBJ1-2 and V is TRBV6-2 or TRBV6-3; TCRdb reports TRBD1, a call that lacks DNA to check it against. The CDR3 has 15 amino acids. Germline V CDR1 and CDR2: MNHEY, SVGEGT. The CDR3 here is CASSLRTERGDGYTF.

The V call is TRBV5-1, the J call TRBJ2-1; TCRdb picks TRBD2, but there is no DNA to check that call. In germline, CDR1 is SGHRS, CDR2 YFSETQ. The CDR3 contains 17 residues. This CDR3 reads CASSPGAGVLAKDEQFF.

V is TRBV27 and J is TRBJ2-7; no DNA is available, so the TRBD1 call from TCRdb remains unchecked. CDR1 and CDR2 from the germline V gene are MNHEY and SMNVEV (reference sequence). The CDR3 runs 14 residues. This CDR3 reads CASKEDRLSYEQYF.

The gene calls are TRBV6-1 and TRBJ1-2. The CDR3 is 11 amino acids. From germline, CDR1 is MNHNS and CDR2 SASEGT. The CDR3 sequence: CASSVVGGYTF.

The chain uses TRBV2 and TRBJ2-5; TCRdb returns TRBD1, unconfirmable since there is no DNA. The germline CDR1 and CDR2 sequences are SNHLY and FYNNEI. CDR3 length equals 14 residues. The CDR3 spells CASSRDRNQETQYF.

The rearrangement joins TRBV7-2 to TRBJ2-3; the D gene TCRdb calls, TRBD2, cannot be checked with no DNA. Germline CDR1 and CDR2: SGHTA and FQGNSA. This CDR3 is built from 16 residues. The CDR3 sequence is CASSMGLAGGPDTQYF.

The chain recombines TRBV20-1 with TRBJ2-7; TCRdb outputs TRBD2, but without DNA this stays unchecked. The CDR3 consists of 17 residues. Germline V CDR1 and CDR2: DFQATT, SNEGSKA (reference sequence). The CDR3 spells CSARDPGTSVKGGEQYF.

CDR3: CASSLISATLYF. The chain joins TRBV11-2 to TRBJ2-7; TCRdb names TRBD2, which stays unverified in the absence of DNA. This CDR3 has 12 residues. Looked up from germline, CDR1 is SGHAT and CDR2 is FQNNGV.